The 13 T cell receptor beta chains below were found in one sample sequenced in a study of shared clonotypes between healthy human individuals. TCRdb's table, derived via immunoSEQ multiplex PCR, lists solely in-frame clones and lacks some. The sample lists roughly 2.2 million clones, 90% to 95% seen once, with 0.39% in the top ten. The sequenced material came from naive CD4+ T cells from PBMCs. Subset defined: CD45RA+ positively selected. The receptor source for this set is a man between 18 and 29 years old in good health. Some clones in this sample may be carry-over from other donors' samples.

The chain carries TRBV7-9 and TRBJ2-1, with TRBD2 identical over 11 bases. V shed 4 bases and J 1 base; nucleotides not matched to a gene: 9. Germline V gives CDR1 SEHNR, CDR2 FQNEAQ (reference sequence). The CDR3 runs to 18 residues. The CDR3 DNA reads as TGTGCCAGCAGCTCCCCGACCGGGACTAGCGGTTCCTACAATGAGCAGTTCTTC. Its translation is CASSSPTGTSGSYNEQFF.

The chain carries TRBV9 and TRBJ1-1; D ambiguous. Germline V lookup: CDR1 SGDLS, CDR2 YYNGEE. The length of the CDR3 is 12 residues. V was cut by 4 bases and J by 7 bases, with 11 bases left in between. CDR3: CASSPHEYEAFF. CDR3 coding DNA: TGTGCCAGCAGCCCCCACGAATATGAAGCTTTCTTT. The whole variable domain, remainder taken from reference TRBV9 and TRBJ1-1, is DSGVTQTPKHLITATGQRVTLRCSPRSGDLSVYWYQQSLDQGLQFLIQYYNGEERAKGNILERFSAQQFPDLHSELNLSSLELGDSALYFCASSPHEYEAFFGQGTRLTVV.

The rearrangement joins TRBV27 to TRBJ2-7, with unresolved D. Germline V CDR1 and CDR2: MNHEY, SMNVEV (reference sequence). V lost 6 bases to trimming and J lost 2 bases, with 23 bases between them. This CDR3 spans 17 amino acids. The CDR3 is CASRRILTVPLPYEQYF. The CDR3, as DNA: TGTGCCAGCAGAAGGATCCTTACCGTGCCTCTTCCCTACGAGCAGTACTTC.

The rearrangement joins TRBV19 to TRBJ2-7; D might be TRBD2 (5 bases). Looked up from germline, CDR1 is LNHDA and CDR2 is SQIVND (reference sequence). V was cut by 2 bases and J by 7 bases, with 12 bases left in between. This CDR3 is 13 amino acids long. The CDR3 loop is CASSIRVSGEQYF. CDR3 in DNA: TGTGCCAGTAGTATAAGAGTTTCGGGGGAGCAGTACTTC.

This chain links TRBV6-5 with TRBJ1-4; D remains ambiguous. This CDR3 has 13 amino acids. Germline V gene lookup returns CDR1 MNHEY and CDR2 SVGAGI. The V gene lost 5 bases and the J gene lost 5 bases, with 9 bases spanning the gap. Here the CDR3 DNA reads TGTGCCAGCAGTACGGCCCTCAATGAAAAACTGTTTTTT. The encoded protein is CASSTALNEKLFF.

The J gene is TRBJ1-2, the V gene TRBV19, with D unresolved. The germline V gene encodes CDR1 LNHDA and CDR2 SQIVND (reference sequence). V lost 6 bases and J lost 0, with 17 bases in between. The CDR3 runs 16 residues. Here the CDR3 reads CASSWLGRSPNYGYTF. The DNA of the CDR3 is TGTGCCAGTAGCTGGTTAGGACGAAGTCCTAACTATGGCTACACCTTC.

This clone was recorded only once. In nucleotides, the CDR3 is TGTGCCAGCAAGTTCACAGGAGAAGAGACCCAGTACTTC. Its translation: CASKFTGEETQYF. The V call is TRBV6-1, the J call TRBJ2-5, with D perhaps matching TRBD1 (5 bases). Germline CDR1 MNHNS, CDR2 SASEGT. The CDR3 runs 13 residues. V dropped 7 bases and J dropped 3 bases, with 12 bases sitting between them.

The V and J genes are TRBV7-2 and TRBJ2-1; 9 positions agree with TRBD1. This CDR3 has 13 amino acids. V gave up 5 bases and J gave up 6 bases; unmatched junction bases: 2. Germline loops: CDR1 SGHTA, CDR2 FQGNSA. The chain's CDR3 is CASSPDRGNEQFF. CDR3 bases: TGTGCCAGCAGCCCGGACAGGGGCAATGAGCAGTTCTTC.

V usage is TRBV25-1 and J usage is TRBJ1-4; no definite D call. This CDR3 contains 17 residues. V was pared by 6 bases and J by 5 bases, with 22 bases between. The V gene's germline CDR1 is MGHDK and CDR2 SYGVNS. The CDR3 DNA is TGTGCCAGCAGCCCAGGAAATTCGGTGGGTCTAAATGAAAAACTGTTTTTT. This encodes CASSPGNSVGLNEKLFF.

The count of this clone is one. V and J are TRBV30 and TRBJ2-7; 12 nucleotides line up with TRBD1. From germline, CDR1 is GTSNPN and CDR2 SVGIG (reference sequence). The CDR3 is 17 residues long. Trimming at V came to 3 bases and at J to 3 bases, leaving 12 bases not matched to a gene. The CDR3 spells CAWSRGTGGRGRYEQYF. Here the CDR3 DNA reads TGTGCCTGGAGCCGAGGGACAGGGGGCCGGGGGCGCTACGAGCAGTACTTC. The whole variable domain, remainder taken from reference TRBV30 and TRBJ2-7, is SQTIHQWPATLVQPVGSPLSLECTVEGTSNPNLYWYRQAAGRGLQLLFYSVGIGQISSEVPQNLSASRPQDRQFILSSKKLLLSDSGFYLCAWSRGTGGRGRYEQYFGPGTRLTVT.

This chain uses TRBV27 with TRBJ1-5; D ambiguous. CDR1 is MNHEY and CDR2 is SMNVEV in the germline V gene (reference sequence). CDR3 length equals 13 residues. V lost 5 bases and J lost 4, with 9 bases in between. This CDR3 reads CASSTTPNQPQHF. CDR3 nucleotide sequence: TGTGCCAGCAGTACCACTCCTAATCAGCCCCAGCATTTT.

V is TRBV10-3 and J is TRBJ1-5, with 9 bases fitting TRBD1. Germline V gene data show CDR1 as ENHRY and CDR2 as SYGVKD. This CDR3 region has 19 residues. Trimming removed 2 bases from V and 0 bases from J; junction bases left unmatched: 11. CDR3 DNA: TGTGCCATCAGTGAGGTAGGGACAGGGACGAAATATAGCAATCAGCCCCAGCATTTT. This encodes CAISEVGTGTKYSNQPQHF.

CDR3: CASSGRDRGGRTEAFF. For the CDR3, the DNA is TGTGCCAGCAGCGGCCGGGACCGGGGGGGACGCACTGAAGCTTTCTTT. The chain is built from TRBV9 and TRBJ1-1; a possible D gene is TRBD1 (5 bases). Germline-derived CDR1 and CDR2 are SGDLS and YYNGEE. There are 16 residues in the CDR3. Trimming shortened V by 3 bases and J by 4 bases, and 19 bases separated the two germline ends.